Sequencing of this T cell receptor beta chain was carried out in a study of beta chain features in type 1 diabetes. Study information: Cell yields, age and gender were similar between patients and healthy donors.

Broader study findings: Moderate yet significant TCRB CDR3 shortening was seen in Type 1 diabetes patients in all four CD4+ subsets.

Concerning this clone: Its antigen is not identified.

There are 12 residues in the CDR3. CDR1 and CDR2 (germline): MDHEN, SYDVKM. The V gene lost 11 bases and the J gene lost 0 bases, with 11 bases spanning the gap. The investigators reverse transcribed all of the isolated RNA, so they sequenced expressed TCRB transcripts. Assay used: immunoSEQ multiplex PCR; TCRdb lists only in-frame clones, some missing. In the table there are around 710,000 clones, around 12% of which are singletons. This receptor was taken from a man younger than 40 with type 1 diabetes. Sequences were obtained from naive CD4+ T cells from blood. The gene calls are TRBV28 and TRBJ2-7, with D perhaps TRBD2 (5 bases). The CDR3: CAASGSSYEQYF. The CDR3 bases are TGTGCCGCAAGTGGGAGCTCCTACGAGCAGTACTTC.